This T cell receptor (beta chain) was obtained from a study of siplizumab effects on memory and regulatory T cells (dated by TCRdb to the late 2010s). A note on the overall study: The study looked at the effect of siplizumab, an anti-CD2 antibody, on alloreactive T-cell subsets in allogeneic mixed lymphocyte reactions made from human PBMCs.

General findings and caveats noted by the study authors: Roughly 80-95% of proliferating CD4+ or CD8+ clones could not be assigned a naive or memory phenotype. Because sequences at frequencies below about 10^-5 were poorly captured, only a minor fraction of alloreactive clones could be mapped back to unstimulated subsets. Compared with memory T cells, unstimulated naive T cells appeared more diverse, and naive cells seemed to make a substantial contribution to the alloresponse. Siplizumab significantly lowered the cumulative frequency of alloreactive sequences that could be traced to unstimulated CD4+ memory T cells. The suppressive function of proliferating Tregs from siplizumab cultures was not functionally confirmed. Among mappable alloreactive CD4+ clones, the Treg-derived fraction averaged approximately 63% with siplizumab versus 25% to 30% in control reactions.

In regard to this clone: Its antigen specificity is not known. Base-call qualities are not available, and no considerably larger clone is one nucleotide away.

Sorted unstimulated T cells and proliferating T cells recovered from mixed lymphocyte reactions were subjected to TCRbeta CDR3 sequencing. Fresh whole blood from nine to eleven HLA-typed healthy donors was used to isolate PBMCs. The library came from the immunoSEQ multiplex PCR assay. Some 1.1 x 10^5 TCR templates per sample were assayed on the deep sequencing platform. Genomic DNA extracted from sorted T cells was used for TCRbeta CDR3 sequencing. As for the authors' bioinformatics: The R programming language was used for clonal analysis of TCRbeta CDR3 data. Comparing unstimulated samples against CFSE-low samples taken after the reaction was how alloreactive CD4+ and CD8+ clones were defined. By matching sequences to the repertoires of sorted unstimulated Treg and non-Treg cells, each alloreactive CD4+ clone was assigned a regulatory or non-regulatory origin. What TCRdb holds here is the immuneACCESS table cut down to in-frame rearrangements. Part of the clones is not present; checked against another copy, under half of the missing clones reflect an unresolved V gene, and the others are unexplained. The V and J calls and clone size are taken from that table; D and trimming were inferred from the DNA. The sample yields 55,000 to 70,000 clones; about 92% were counted once. The leading ten clones occupy roughly two fifths of the sample.

Trimming takes 0 bases from V and 3 bases from J, and the germline ends sit 16 bases apart. From a lookup of the germline V gene, CDR1 and CDR2 are SGHRS and YFSETQ. Including the terminal cysteine and phenylalanine, the CDR3 comprises 17 residues. Only the CDR3 DNA is retained, 51 bases long and in frame from the first base. The chain joins TRBV5-1 to TRBJ1-5; a tentative D call is TRBD1 (6 bases match). Sequencing used CD8+ T cells sorted from blood. The sequence derives from a human donor in good health. The DNA reads TGCGCCAGCAGCTTGGATCCTGTGGGGGGCTCCAATCAGCCCCAGCATTTT. Translated, it gives CASSLDPVGGSNQPQHF.